A single TCR beta chain is shown here with its context. The antigen remains unidentified. There are 15 residues in the CDR3. The V gene end was trimmed by 3 bases and the J gene end by 6 bases; junction bases not matched to a gene: 7. The germline V gene has CDR1 KGHSH and CDR2 LQKENI. Every bit of the isolated RNA underwent reverse transcription, so sequencing read expressed TCRB transcripts. The repertoire was sequenced with immunoSEQ multiplex PCR; TCRdb's copy has only in-frame clones and lacks some. The table shows under 200,000 clones, with around 8.4% occurring only once. The source of the sample is a study of beta chain features in type 1 diabetes. Study findings and constraints: Fewer insertions but more deletions were seen at VDJ junctions in type 1 diabetes patients. In all four CD4+ subsets, TCRB CDR3 length was significantly, moderately reduced in type 1 diabetes. The naive, central memory and Treg TCRB repertoires showed an apparent similarity that was greater among patients than among healthy donors.

CD45RO/CCR7/CD25/CD127/CD95/CD27 separated CD4+ naive, central memory, regulatory and stem cell-like memory cells by sorting. The specimen was central memory CD4+ T cells from blood. V is TRBV18 and J is TRBJ2-1, with 8 bases matching TRBD2. The TCR comes from a woman between 18 and 29 years old with type 1 diabetes. CDR3 protein: CASSPRAGGANEQFF. The CDR3 region has the DNA TGTGCCAGCTCACCCCGCGCGGGAGGAGCCAATGAGCAGTTCTTC.